This is a list of T cell receptor beta chains from one sample in a study of blood T cells in healthy people across ages. TCRdb recomputed calls from the 5' RACE reads with MiXCR, one row per CDR3 protein. The sample shows 1.5 million to 2 million distinct CDR3 sequences, less than 50% of them seen only once. The material sequenced was blood. These TCRs come from a woman in her thirties or forties in good health. Each CDR3 is given with its conserved first and last residue. The order of the fields is clone size, CDR3 length, V gene, J gene, D gene, CDR3 DNA, CDR3 protein. The D gene is left open where the match is weak. The size of a clone is reported for some rows only, either as once, few or many, or as a class for expanded clones.

size: -
length: 12
V: TRBV25-1
J: TRBJ2-1
D: -
DNA: TGTGCCAGCAGTGAAGTCCCCTATGAGCAGTTCTTC
CDR3: CASSEVPYEQFF

size: -
length: 13
V: TRBV6-5
J: TRBJ2-7
D: -
DNA: TGTGCCAGCAGTTACTCGATCCAACGCGAGCAGTACTTC
CDR3: CASSYSIQREQYF

size: few
length: 14
V: TRBV7-2
J: TRBJ2-5
D: -
DNA: TGTGCCAGCAGCTTAGTCTGGCAACAGGAGACCCAGTACTTC
CDR3: CASSLVWQQETQYF

size: many
length: 13
V: TRBV10-3
J: TRBJ2-7
D: TRBD2
DNA: TGTGCCATCAGTGAGCGGGGGGGGTACGAGCAGTACTTC
CDR3: CAISERGGYEQYF

size: -
length: 15
V: TRBV28
J: TRBJ2-1
D: -
DNA: TGTGCCAGCAGTTTAATTAGGGACTCAAGCAATGAGCAGTTCTTC
CDR3: CASSLIRDSSNEQFF

size: -
length: 18
V: TRBV6-2/TRBV6-3
J: TRBJ2-3
D: TRBD2
DNA: TGTGCCAGCAGCGAGGCGAGGGCGGGACTAGCGGGGACAGATACGCAGTATTTT
CDR3: CASSEARAGLAGTDTQYF

size: -
length: 11
V: TRBV11-2
J: TRBJ2-5
D: TRBD1
DNA: TGTGCCAGCAGCCTGGGACAGGCACAGTACTTC
CDR3: CASSLGQAQYF

size: -
length: 16
V: TRBV28
J: TRBJ2-1
D: -
DNA: TGTGCCAGCAGTCATAGGTCATTGGGCCTCCCAGAGACCCAGTTCTTC
CDR3: CASSHRSLGLPETQFF

size: few
length: 14
V: TRBV20-1
J: TRBJ2-5
D: -
DNA: TGCAGTGCTAGAGCGAACTGGAGACAAGAGACCCAGTACTTC
CDR3: CSARANWRQETQYF

size: -
length: 17
V: TRBV2
J: TRBJ2-1
D: -
DNA: TGTGCCAGCAGTGAAGTTCCAAAACTAAGCTCCTACAATGAGCAGTTCTTC
CDR3: CASSEVPKLSSYNEQFF

size: -
length: 13
V: TRBV6-2/TRBV6-3
J: TRBJ2-1
D: -
DNA: TGTGCCAGCAGTACCCCCAATAGCGAGGGGCGGTTCTTC
CDR3: CASSTPNSEGRFF

size: -
length: 13
V: TRBV12-3/TRBV12-4
J: TRBJ1-4
D: -
DNA: TGTGCCAGCAGTAGTCAGCCAAATGAAAAACTGTTTTTT
CDR3: CASSSQPNEKLFF

size: -
length: 17
V: TRBV5-1
J: TRBJ1-6
D: TRBD1
DNA: TGCGCCAGCAGCTTGGCGGGGGACAGTTTAAGGAACTCACCCCTCCACTTT
CDR3: CASSLAGDSLRNSPLHF

size: -
length: 14
V: TRBV20-1
J: TRBJ2-7
D: TRBD1
DNA: TGCAGTGCCCTGAGTGGGACAGGGTCCTACGAGCAGTACTTC
CDR3: CSALSGTGSYEQYF

size: -
length: 12
V: TRBV29-1
J: TRBJ1-1
D: TRBD1
DNA: TGCAGCGTTGGACAGGGGACAACTGAAGCTTTCTTT
CDR3: CSVGQGTTEAFF

size: -
length: 18
V: TRBV4-2
J: TRBJ2-4
D: -
DNA: TGTGCCAGCAGCCAAGGTCCGGAGGGGTTAGGGTCCAAAAACATTCAGTACTTC
CDR3: CASSQGPEGLGSKNIQYF

size: -
length: 11
V: TRBV20-1
J: TRBJ2-7
D: -
DNA: TGCAGTGCTAGAGAGGGGAACGAGCAGTACTTC
CDR3: CSAREGNEQYF

size: -
length: 13
V: TRBV29-1
J: TRBJ2-1
D: TRBD1
DNA: TGCAGCGTTGAAACAGGGGGGTACAATGAGCAGTTCTTC
CDR3: CSVETGGYNEQFF

size: -
length: 15
V: TRBV6-5
J: TRBJ1-2
D: TRBD1
DNA: TGTGCCAGCAGTTCCTTACAGGGGGCTTTCTATGGCTACACCTTC
CDR3: CASSSLQGAFYGYTF

size: many
length: 15
V: TRBV12-3/TRBV12-4
J: TRBJ2-5
D: TRBD1
DNA: TGTGCCAGCAGTTCCCCGGGGACAGTCCAAGAGACCCAGTACTTC
CDR3: CASSSPGTVQETQYF

size: -
length: 12
V: TRBV7-9
J: TRBJ2-5
D: -
DNA: TGTGCCAGCAGCCCCCTTATGCAGACCCAGTACTTC
CDR3: CASSPLMQTQYF

size: -
length: 16
V: TRBV28
J: TRBJ2-3
D: TRBD2
DNA: TGTGCCAGCAGTTCCGGGGGGCGGGGGGCCACAGATACGCAGTATTTT
CDR3: CASSSGGRGATDTQYF

size: few
length: 15
V: TRBV7-9
J: TRBJ2-1
D: TRBD1
DNA: TGTGCCAGCAGCTACCGGGACAGGGGCTGGAATGAGCAGTTCTTC
CDR3: CASSYRDRGWNEQFF

size: few
length: 15
V: TRBV24-1
J: TRBJ2-5
D: -
DNA: TGTGCCACCAGTGCCGCAAGAGGCCACCAAGAGACCCAGTACTTC
CDR3: CATSAARGHQETQYF

size: -
length: 14
V: TRBV27
J: TRBJ2-7
D: -
DNA: TGTGCCAGCAGTTTATCTTACGGACCCTACGAGCAGTACTTC
CDR3: CASSLSYGPYEQYF

size: -
length: 15
V: TRBV11-3
J: TRBJ2-7
D: TRBD2
DNA: TGTGCCAGCAGCGCCCAGCGGGGGGGCCGCGATGAGCAGTACTTC
CDR3: CASSAQRGGRDEQYF

size: few
length: 16
V: TRBV4-2
J: TRBJ1-2
D: -
DNA: TGTGCCAGCAGCCCCGATAACGTCAGGGATAGCTATGGCTACACCTTC
CDR3: CASSPDNVRDSYGYTF

size: once
length: 17
V: TRBV7-6
J: TRBJ2-7
D: -
DNA: TGTGCCAGCAGCTTAGCGCAGGGGGGGACAAGCTCCTACGAGCAGTACTTC
CDR3: CASSLAQGGTSSYEQYF

size: -
length: 14
V: TRBV20-1
J: TRBJ2-1
D: TRBD2
DNA: TGCAGTGCTAGAGATCCTAGCGGGGGGGCTGAGCAGTTCTTC
CDR3: CSARDPSGGAEQFF

size: -
length: 13
V: TRBV24-1
J: TRBJ1-2
D: -
DNA: TGTGCCACCAGTGAGTCTCGGGGCGGCGGCTACACCTTC
CDR3: CATSESRGGGYTF

size: few
length: 14
V: TRBV24-1
J: TRBJ2-1
D: -
DNA: TGTGCCACCGCTCCCACCTACCTGGGCAATGAGCAGTTCTTC
CDR3: CATAPTYLGNEQFF

size: few
length: 16
V: TRBV7-8
J: TRBJ2-1
D: TRBD2
DNA: TGTGCCAGCAGTTGGACTAGCGGGGGAAACTACAATGAGCAGTTCTTC
CDR3: CASSWTSGGNYNEQFF

size: -
length: 15
V: TRBV6-5
J: TRBJ2-7
D: TRBD1
DNA: TGTGCCAGCAGTCGTCCCGGGACAGGGTGGACCGAGCAGTACTTC
CDR3: CASSRPGTGWTEQYF

size: -
length: 14
V: TRBV20-1
J: TRBJ2-5
D: TRBD2
DNA: TGCAGTGCGCGTTCACGGGGGGGCTGGGAGACCCAGTACTTC
CDR3: CSARSRGGWETQYF

size: -
length: 13
V: TRBV20-1
J: TRBJ2-4
D: -
DNA: TGCAGTGCTGATGACAGAGCCAAAAACATTCAGTACTTC
CDR3: CSADDRAKNIQYF

size: -
length: 15
V: TRBV20-1
J: TRBJ1-5
D: -
DNA: TGCAGTGCTAGAGTCCCGGGACCTAGCAATCAGCCCCAGCATTTT
CDR3: CSARVPGPSNQPQHF

size: -
length: 15
V: TRBV6-1
J: TRBJ2-7
D: -
DNA: TGTGCCAGCAGTGAAGCTGGTACAGGGTCCCACGAGCAGTACTTC
CDR3: CASSEAGTGSHEQYF

size: -
length: 14
V: TRBV27
J: TRBJ2-1
D: -
DNA: TGTGCCAGCAGTTTACAATACTCCCACAATGAGCAGTTCTTC
CDR3: CASSLQYSHNEQFF

size: -
length: 14
V: TRBV20-1
J: TRBJ1-2
D: -
DNA: TGCAGTGCTAGAGATAGCGGGAGTTGGTATGGCTACACCTTC
CDR3: CSARDSGSWYGYTF

size: -
length: 16
V: TRBV2
J: TRBJ2-3
D: -
DNA: TGTGCCAGCAGTGATTCCTCAGGGGCAGGGGCGAATACGCAGTATTTT
CDR3: CASSDSSGAGANTQYF

size: -
length: 16
V: TRBV24-1
J: TRBJ2-1
D: TRBD2
DNA: TGTGCCACCAGTGAGCCGGGACTAGCGGGGGGAAATGAGCAGTTCTTC
CDR3: CATSEPGLAGGNEQFF

size: -
length: 16
V: TRBV7-2
J: TRBJ1-6
D: -
DNA: TGTGCCAGCAGCTTAGTCCGACACGTCTATAATTCACCCCTCCACTTT
CDR3: CASSLVRHVYNSPLHF

size: -
length: 18
V: TRBV15
J: TRBJ2-1
D: -
DNA: TGTGCCACCAGCAGAGATCATCAGTACGGGGGTTCCTACAATGAGCAGTTCTTC
CDR3: CATSRDHQYGGSYNEQFF

size: once
length: 19
V: TRBV6-2/TRBV6-3
J: TRBJ2-7
D: TRBD2
DNA: TGTGCCAGCAGTTACTCGTCTAGCGGGGCCAGGCGCTCCTACAATGAGCAGTACTTC
CDR3: CASSYSSSGARRSYNEQYF

size: few
length: 17
V: TRBV6-2/TRBV6-3
J: TRBJ2-7
D: TRBD2
DNA: TGTGCCAGCAGTTACCCCAAAAGCGGGGGGCATCTGTTGGAGCAGTACTTC
CDR3: CASSYPKSGGHLLEQYF

size: few
length: 15
V: TRBV10-3
J: TRBJ1-5
D: -
DNA: TGTGCCATCAGTGATGATGGGGGGAGCAATCAGCCCCAGCATTTT
CDR3: CAISDDGGSNQPQHF

size: few
length: 18
V: TRBV4-2
J: TRBJ2-7
D: TRBD1
DNA: TGTGCCAGCAGCCAAGAAAGGAGGTCCGGGACAGGGCTAGGCGAGCAGTACTTC
CDR3: CASSQERRSGTGLGEQYF

size: -
length: 14
V: TRBV6-1
J: TRBJ2-5
D: -
DNA: TGTGCCAGCAGTGCCTTTGGATCTCGGGAGACCCAGTACTTC
CDR3: CASSAFGSRETQYF

size: many
length: 13
V: TRBV12-3/TRBV12-4
J: TRBJ1-5
D: -
DNA: TGTGCCAGCAGGGGAGGGGGGAATCAGCCCCAGCATTTT
CDR3: CASRGGGNQPQHF

size: -
length: 15
V: TRBV6-5
J: TRBJ2-2
D: TRBD1
DNA: TGTGCCAGCAGGAGGGACAGGGGGAACACCGGGGAGCTGTTTTTT
CDR3: CASRRDRGNTGELFF

size: few
length: 16
V: TRBV5-1
J: TRBJ2-1
D: -
DNA: TGCGCCAGCAGCTTGGAGGCGGGGATTTCCTACAATGAGCAGTTCTTC
CDR3: CASSLEAGISYNEQFF

size: -
length: 13
V: TRBV20-1
J: TRBJ1-4
D: TRBD1
DNA: TGCAGCCCGAGGGACAGGCTAAATGAAAAACTGTTTTTT
CDR3: CSPRDRLNEKLFF